The entry below gives a single TCR beta chain sequence along with its context. These data are taken from a study of human T cells and chemical hapten exposure. The wider study: On the upper back, patch tests were applied with 0.01% DPC and read at 6 days. Small pooled library volume differences chiefly drove per-sample TCR yield variation.

TCRdb re-called the RACE reads through MiXCR, storing one row per CDR3 protein. The table records around 160,000 distinct CDR3 sequences, roughly 15% of them present only once. The time point is: patch test 1, 2 weeks after DPC sensitization. Described treatment: therapeutic diphenylcyclopropenone sensitization with weekly scalp DPC. The germline V and J ends were trimmed by 5 bases and 7 bases, with 11 bases remaining between them. CDR1 is SGHTA and CDR2 is FQGNSA in the germline V gene. The CDR3 consists of 12 residues. This clonotype was obtained from a woman aged 25 to 39 with alopecia areata. Some clones in this sample may be carry-over from other donors' samples. The sequences come from whole blood, collected in connection with sensitization to the hapten diphenylcyclopropenone (DPC). The chain uses TRBV7-2 and TRBJ1-2; unclear D gene. For the CDR3, the DNA is TGTGCCAGCAGCCCTCCCCTAAGTGGCTACACCTTC. The encoded protein is CASSPPLSGYTF.